The clone carrying this TCR beta chain occurred a few times. The target antigen is unknown. V trimming: 4 bases; J trimming: 5 bases; junction bases outside the gene matches: 8. The CDR3 totals 16 residues. CDR1 SGHTA and CDR2 FQGNSA come from the germline V gene. These data are taken from a study of T cells after yellow fever vaccination. Study-wide findings and caveats: Just a small share of clonotypes turned up in the CD4 compartment as well as the CD8 compartment. Booster sampling recovered most clones from primary vaccination (under 98% CD4, roughly 86% CD8). Contaminants from the bulk population, in the form of abundant clonotypes, could be found in FACS-sorted repertoires.

Synthesis of TCR cDNA relied on 5'RACE template switching, which attached a universal primer site and UMIs. TCRdb fed the 5' RACE reads into MiXCR, producing one record per CDR3 protein. The sample shows about 320,000 distinct CDR3 sequences, around 11% of them seen only once. The specimen was CD4+ T cells sorted from PBMCs, collected 45 days after the yellow fever booster vaccination. This TCR derives from a man aged 18 to 35 who received the YFV17D yellow fever vaccine. The rearrangement joins TRBV7-2 to TRBJ2-2; TRBD1 matches at 9 bases. The CDR3 here is CASSSPPGTGTGELFF. The CDR3 nucleotides are TGTGCCAGCAGCTCTCCCCCCGGGACAGGGACCGGGGAGCTGTTTTTT.